One and the same sample provided the 26 T cell receptor beta chains below, sequenced in a study of T cell clonotyping in hematopoietic cell transplantation. Stated time point: recipient sample about 28 days before transplant, after cytoreduction. Clones were read by immunoSEQ multiplex PCR, and TCRdb kept only the in-frame ones, dropping some. Of roughly 30,000 clones in the sample, approximately 82% are singletons; the top ten hold less than 2%. The sample in question was peripheral blood mononuclear cells, obtained before stem cell transplant. The origin of the receptors is a man aged 40-49 years with acute myeloid leukemia. Some clones in this sample may be carry-over from other donors' samples.

This chain joins TRBV25-1 and TRBJ1-1; the D gene is possibly TRBD1 (5 bases). V was shortened by 6 bases and J by 3 bases, with 20 bases between the two germline ends. The CDR3 spans 16 residues. Germline V CDR1 and CDR2: MGHDK, SYGVNS. The CDR3 region is CASRGGWGVADTEAFF. The DNA of the CDR3 is TGTGCCAGCAGGGGGGGATGGGGGGTTGCGGACACTGAAGCTTTCTTT.

The DNA for the CDR3 is TGTGCCAGCAGTTTCGACAGTCGCTCTGGGGCCAACGTCCTGACTTTC. Its protein is CASSFDSRSGANVLTF. The J gene is TRBJ2-6, the V gene TRBV28; D perhaps matches TRBD1 (5 bases). Germline CDR1 is MDHEN and CDR2 is SYDVKM. The CDR3 totals 16 residues. Trimming removed 3 bases from V and 0 bases from J, with 9 bases in between.

A single count supports this clone. The chain carries TRBV27 and TRBJ2-1; a weak D match, TRBD2 (6 bases). Trimming pared 2 bases from V and 7 bases from J, leaving 6 bases between. CDR3 length: 12 amino acids. Per germline, CDR1 MNHEY and CDR2 SMNVEV (reference sequence). CDR3 sequence reads: CASSLGGNEQFF. DNA of the CDR3: TGTGCCAGCAGTTTAGGAGGGAATGAGCAGTTCTTC.

The chain recombines TRBV7-2 with TRBJ2-3; D is possibly TRBD2 (5 bases). V was shortened by 4 bases and J by 3 bases, with 17 bases between the two germline ends. CDR1 is SGHTA and CDR2 is FQGNSA in the germline V gene. The CDR3 loop spans 16 amino acids. The CDR3 spells CASSSSGAVGTDTQYF. As DNA, the CDR3 is TGTGCCAGCAGCTCCTCTGGAGCGGTCGGAACAGATACGCAGTATTTT. Variable domain in full (rest from reference TRBV7-2 and TRBJ2-3): GAGVSQSPSNKVTEKGKDVELRCDPISGHTALYWYRQSLGQGLEFLIYFQGNSAPDKSGLPSDRFSAERTGGSVSTLTIQRTQQEDSAVYLCASSSSGAVGTDTQYFGPGTRLTVL.

This clone was observed a few times. The V call is TRBV29-1, the J call TRBJ2-5; weak D call: TRBD2 (6 bases). The CDR3 is made up of 13 amino acids. Between the trimmed V and J ends, which lost 1 base and 5 bases, there was a span of 11 bases. Per the germline V gene, CDR1 is SQVTM and CDR2 is ANQGSEA. The CDR3 loop is CSVEGGVVETQYF. The DNA of the CDR3 is TGCAGCGTTGAAGGCGGGGTAGTCGAGACCCAGTACTTC.

The chain recombines TRBV6-5 with TRBJ2-7; a possible D gene is TRBD2 (7 bases). The germline CDR1 and CDR2 sequences are MNHEY and SVGAGI. This CDR3 has 12 amino acids. Between the trimmed V and J ends, which lost 2 bases and 6 bases, there was a span of 8 bases. CDR3 amino acids: CASSYRGAEQYF. In nucleotides, the CDR3 is TGTGCCAGCAGTTACCGGGGGGCCGAGCAGTACTTC.

This chain links TRBV25-1 with TRBJ1-1; maybe TRBD1 (5 bases). This CDR3 is 14 amino acids long. Germline V CDR1 and CDR2: MGHDK, SYGVNS. Trimming took 1 base from V and 5 from J, leaving 11 bases between them. The CDR3 here is CASSEWGGVTEAFF. Written as DNA, the CDR3 is TGTGCCAGCAGTGAATGGGGGGGGGTTACTGAAGCTTTCTTT. The full variable domain, with the rest looked up from reference TRBV25-1 and TRBJ1-1, is EADIYQTPRYLVIGTGKKITLECSQTMGHDKMYWYQQDPGMELHLIHYSYGVNSTEKGDLSSESTVSRIRTEHFPLTLESARPSHTSQYLCASSEWGGVTEAFFGQGTRLTVV.

The chain uses TRBV28 and TRBJ1-2; possible D gene TRBD1, 5 bases. The ends were cut back, 6 bases at V and 4 bases at J, with 9 bases in the middle. Germline V CDR1 and CDR2: MDHEN, SYDVKM. This CDR3 is 12 amino acids long. The CDR3 region has the DNA TGTGCCAGCAGCGGTGGGGGCTATGGCTACACCTTC. This sequence encodes CASSGGGYGYTF.

The chain couples TRBV10-3 to TRBJ2-7; weak D call: TRBD1 (6 bases). Per germline, CDR1 ENHRY and CDR2 SYGVKD. This CDR3 contains 14 residues. Deletions cut 8 bases from V and 3 bases from J, with 17 bases between. The CDR3 loop is CAISTQGFGYEQYF. CDR3 bases: TGTGCCATCTCTACACAGGGCTTTGGCTACGAGCAGTACTTC.

J is TRBJ2-3 and V is TRBV5-1, with 11 bases that match TRBD2. Trimming cost V 0 bases and J 0 bases; bases outside gene matches: 12. The CDR3 length is 20 residues. Germline CDR1 is SGHRS and CDR2 is YFSETQ. The CDR3 sequence: CASSLAGSASGRPSTDTQYF. In DNA, the CDR3 is TGCGCCAGCAGCTTGGCCGGGTCGGCTAGCGGGAGGCCTAGCACAGATACGCAGTATTTT.

V and J are TRBV4-1 and TRBJ2-1, with D tentatively TRBD2 (6 bases). The V and J ends lost 0 bases and 0 bases respectively, with 12 bases between them. The germline CDR1 and CDR2 sequences are MGHRA and YSYEKL. This CDR3 is 17 amino acids long. The CDR3 nucleotides are TGCGCCAGCAGCCAAGATTGGAGGGAAAGCTCCTACAATGAGCAGTTCTTC. Residues: CASSQDWRESSYNEQFF.

The V and J genes are TRBV7-2 and TRBJ2-7, with D perhaps TRBD1 or TRBD2 (5 bases each). CDR3 size: 19 residues. Trimming removed 4 bases at V and 0 bases at J, with 25 bases between. Germline lookup yields CDR1 SGHTA and CDR2 FQGNSA. CDR3 protein: CASSSPVGRDGTSSYEQYF. The CDR3 coding sequence is TGTGCCAGCAGCTCCCCTGTCGGCAGGGACGGTACAAGCTCCTACGAGCAGTACTTC.

This clone was detected once. The V and J genes are TRBV6-5 and TRBJ1-5; D ambiguous. The CDR3 runs to 13 residues. V gave up 0 bases and J gave up 3 bases, with 3 bases separating them. CDR1 and CDR2 from the germline V gene are MNHEY and SVGAGI. The CDR3 region is CASSYSTNQPQHF. The CDR3 DNA is TGTGCCAGCAGTTACTCGACCAATCAGCCCCAGCATTTT.

This chain joins TRBV11-2 and TRBJ2-7, with TRBD1 matching over 12 bases. The CDR3 is made up of 14 amino acids. J was trimmed by 6 bases and V by 2 bases; bases with no gene match: 2. Germline lookup yields CDR1 SGHAT and CDR2 FQNNGV. The CDR3 region has the DNA TGTGCCAGCAGCTTACGGGACAGGGGGCGCGAGCAGTACTTC. Protein product: CASSLRDRGREQYF.

The genes are TRBV6-5 and TRBJ1-5, with D unresolved. With 0 bases removed from V and 6 bases from J, the gap between germline ends came to 15 bases. Germline loops: CDR1 MNHEY, CDR2 SVGAGI. This CDR3 comprises 16 residues. The CDR3 sequence: CASSYSDPGKAQPQHF. For the CDR3, the DNA is TGTGCCAGCAGTTACTCGGACCCCGGGAAGGCTCAGCCCCAGCATTTT.

The chain joins TRBV29-1 to TRBJ1-2, with 7 positions matching TRBD1. Per germline, CDR1 SQVTM and CDR2 ANQGSEA. Trimming took 4 bases from V and 4 from J; bases not matched to a gene: 3. This CDR3 contains 12 residues. For the CDR3, the DNA is TGCAGCGTTGCCGGGACAGCCTATGGCTACACCTTC. It codes for CSVAGTAYGYTF.

CDR3 residues: CASSPRTSGPYEQYF. The CDR3 DNA is TGTGCCAGCAGCCCTCGGACTAGCGGGCCCTACGAGCAGTACTTC. The chain employs TRBV7-9 and TRBJ2-7, with 11 bases fitting TRBD2. The CDR3 has 15 residues. J gave up 2 bases and V 5 bases, and 5 bases lay outside the gene matches. Germline V gives CDR1 SEHNR, CDR2 FQNEAQ (reference sequence).

This clone was recorded once. The chain combines TRBV19 with TRBJ2-7; D is uncertain. The CDR3 consists of 12 residues. Germline V gene lookup returns CDR1 LNHDA and CDR2 SQIVND (reference sequence). Trimming removed 5 bases from V and 5 bases from J, with 10 bases in between. CDR3 in DNA: TGTGCCAGTAGTTCCGAGACGGACGAGCAGTACTTC. Protein sequence: CASSSETDEQYF.

V and J are TRBV30 and TRBJ1-3, with 10 bases that match TRBD1. The CDR3 consists of 17 residues. Germline CDR1 and CDR2: GTSNPN and SVGIG (reference sequence). Trimming at V came to 3 bases and at J to 3 bases, leaving 11 bases not matched to a gene. The CDR3 protein is CAWRPGQGTFFGNTIYF. CDR3 in DNA: TGTGCCTGGAGGCCGGGACAGGGGACGTTTTTTGGAAACACCATATATTTT. Filled out from reference TRBV30 and TRBJ1-3, the complete variable domain reads SQTIHQWPATLVQPVGSPLSLECTVEGTSNPNLYWYRQAAGRGLQLLFYSVGIGQISSEVPQNLSASRPQDRQFILSSKKLLLSDSGFYLCAWRPGQGTFFGNTIYFGEGSWLTVV.

A single count supports this clone. The chain employs TRBV9 and TRBJ1-4; 7 nucleotides align to TRBD1. The CDR3 extends over 18 amino acids. Germline lookup yields CDR1 SGDLS and CDR2 YYNGEE. The ends lost 0 bases at V and 4 bases at J; junction bases unmatched: 12. The CDR3 DNA is TGTGCCAGCAGCGTAGCCGCCGGATCGACAGGGAGTAATGAAAAACTGTTTTTT. Translated: CASSVAAGSTGSNEKLFF.

The chain uses TRBV11-3 and TRBJ2-7; a possible D gene is TRBD2 (6 bases). The V end lost 5 bases, the J end lost 1 base, and 15 bases lay between the germline ends. From germline, CDR1 is SGHNT and CDR2 YENEEA. The CDR3 loop spans 15 amino acids. This CDR3 reads CASSQLVGGSYEQYF. CDR3 coding DNA: TGTGCCAGCAGCCAGCTCGTGGGGGGATCCTACGAGCAGTACTTC. The whole variable domain, filled in from reference TRBV11-3 and TRBJ2-7, reads EAGVVQSPRYKIIEKKQPVAFWCNPISGHNTLYWYLQNLGQGPELLIRYENEEAVDDSQLPKDRFSAERLKGVDSTLKIQPAELGDSAVYLCASSQLVGGSYEQYFGPGTRLTVT.

The J gene is TRBJ1-5, the V gene TRBV6-1, with TRBD1 as a possible D gene (6 bases). The CDR3 runs to 14 residues. Trimming stripped 5 bases from V and 2 bases from J, with 10 bases between. CDR1 is MNHNS, CDR2 SASEGT, per germline. CDR3 DNA: TGTGCCAGCAGTCCGGAGGGGGGCAATCAGCCCCAGCATTTT. Translated, it gives CASSPEGGNQPQHF.

The J gene is TRBJ2-7, the V gene TRBV5-4; TRBD1 aligns across 8 bases. The V segment lost 4 bases and the J segment 3 bases; nucleotides outside the gene matches: 6. Germline V lookup: CDR1 SGHNT, CDR2 YYREEE (reference sequence). The CDR3 covers 14 residues. CDR3 region: CASSPGTGGYEQYF. In DNA form, the CDR3 reads TGTGCCAGCAGCCCAGGCACAGGGGGCTACGAGCAGTACTTC.

The chain joins TRBV4-3 to TRBJ2-3; TRBD2 agrees at 8 bases. This CDR3 has 16 amino acids. Germline lookup yields CDR1 LGHNA and CDR2 YSLEER. After removal of 0 bases from V and 6 bases from J, the junction contained 8 bases not matched to a gene. The CDR3 region is CASSQDSTSGRDTQYF. The DNA of the CDR3 is TGCGCCAGCAGCCAAGATTCCACTAGCGGTCGTGATACGCAGTATTTT.

The CDR3 DNA sequence: TGTGCCAGCAGCTCCGGGACAGAAGCTTTCTTT. It codes for CASSSGTEAFF. This sequence joins TRBV7-2 and TRBJ1-1; TRBD1 might be the D (6 bases). This CDR3 spans 11 amino acids. The V end was cut by 4 bases, the J end by 8 bases, with 8 bases between. In germline, CDR1 is SGHTA, CDR2 FQGNSA.

This chain joins TRBV7-3 and TRBJ2-3, with 15 bases identical to TRBD2. With 5 bases clipped from V and 3 bases from J, the junction kept 3 bases outside the gene matches. This CDR3 contains 16 residues. CDR1 SGHTA and CDR2 FQGTGA come from the germline V gene. CDR3 DNA sequence: TGTGCCAGCAGCCCAGGACTAGCGGGGGGGACAGATACGCAGTATTTT. Its protein is CASSPGLAGGTDTQYF.